The rows below give T cell receptor beta chains drawn from one sample of a study of blood T cell repertoires in COVID-19. TCRdb's copy holds only in-frame clones and misses some; the assay was immunoSEQ multiplex PCR. The table includes 200,000 to 300,000 clones, around 80% detected once. Specimen: peripheral blood. Source of these receptors: a man in his fifties or sixties with acute or convalescent COVID-19. The CDR3 runs from the conserved cysteine through the conserved F or W. A D gene is named only where the DNA matches it firmly. A row's size may be missing; if present it is once, few, many or a size class.

TRBD1 | TRBJ1-2 | TRBV5-1 | 16 | . | CASSLGQGESNYGYTF | TGCGCCAGCAGTCTGGGACAGGGGGAGTCTAACTATGGCTACACCTTC
. | TRBJ1-4 | TRBV5-1 | 15 | . | CASSLEGQTNEKLFF | TGCGCCAGCAGCTTGGAGGGGCAAACTAATGAAAAACTGTTTTTT
. | TRBJ2-2 | TRBV11-3 | 13 | . | CASSFSDTGELFF | TGTGCCAGCAGCTTTAGCGACACCGGGGAGCTGTTTTTT
TRBD1 | TRBJ1-6 | TRBV27 | 16 | . | CASSLLQGSYNSPLHF | TGTGCCAGCAGTTTATTACAGGGGTCCTATAATTCACCCCTCCACTTT
TRBD2 | TRBJ2-5 | TRBV12-5 | 16 | . | CASGPGTSGVQETQYF | TGTGCTAGTGGTCCCGGGACTAGCGGGGTCCAAGAGACCCAGTACTTC
. | TRBJ2-5 | TRBV5-4 | 16 | . | CASRFGGPSSQETQYF | TGTGCCAGCAGATTTGGTGGGCCGTCGTCCCAAGAGACCCAGTACTTC
. | TRBJ1-1 | TRBV5-1 | 16 | . | CASSLTPGVANTEAFF | TGCGCCAGCAGCTTGACCCCAGGGGTCGCGAACACTGAAGCTTTCTTT
. | TRBJ1-2 | TRBV3-1/TRBV3-2 | 15 | . | CASSYDRISNYGYTF | TGTGCCAGCAGTTATGACAGGATATCTAACTATGGCTACACCTTC
TRBD1 | TRBJ1-4 | TRBV19 | 14 | . | CASRRQGLNEKLFF | TGTGCCAGTAGAAGACAGGGACTTAATGAAAAACTGTTTTTT
. | TRBJ1-5 | TRBV28 | 15 | few | CASILHRGLNQPQHF | TGTGCCAGCATCTTACACAGAGGGCTCAATCAGCCCCAGCATTTT
TRBD1 | TRBJ2-3 | TRBV6-4 | 15 | . | CASSDSTGGDDTQYF | TGTGCCAGCAGTGACTCGACAGGGGGCGATGATACGCAGTATTTT
. | TRBJ2-4 | TRBV29-1 | 13 | . | CSVGGGAKNIQYF | TGCAGCGTTGGAGGGGGAGCCAAAAACATTCAGTACTTC
TRBD1 | TRBJ1-5 | TRBV19 | 16 | . | CASSIGDRGGNQPQHF | TGTGCCAGTAGTATAGGCGACAGGGGGGGCAATCAGCCCCAGCATTTT
. | TRBJ1-2 | TRBV2 | 13 | . | CASSDRTDYGYTF | TGTGCCAGCAGTGATAGAACAGACTATGGCTACACCTTC
TRBD2 | TRBJ2-5 | TRBV11-2 | 18 | . | CASSLDPRTSGSKETQYF | TGTGCCAGCAGCTTAGATCCCCGGACTAGCGGGAGCAAAGAGACCCAGTACTTC
. | TRBJ1-2 | TRBV20-1 | 11 | once | CSASLAGGYTF | TGCAGTGCTAGTCTGGCGGGTGGCTACACCTTC
TRBD2 | TRBJ2-1 | TRBV11-2 | 14 | . | CASSLGPAGDEQFF | TGTGCCAGCAGCTTAGGACCCGCGGGGGATGAGCAGTTCTTC
TRBD1 | TRBJ2-3 | TRBV7-8 | 13 | . | CASSSGGVDTQYF | TGTGCCAGCAGCTCAGGGGGTGTGGATACGCAGTATTTT
TRBD1 | TRBJ2-3 | TRBV6-5 | 15 | . | CASSRTGQSTDTQYF | TGTGCCAGCAGCCGGACGGGACAGAGCACAGATACGCAGTATTTT
. | TRBJ1-1 | TRBV5-5 | 15 | . | CASSLLTVMNTEAFF | TGTGCCAGCAGCTTGCTAACAGTCATGAACACTGAAGCTTTCTTT
TRBD1 | TRBJ2-5 | TRBV19 | 15 | . | CASSSITGVGETQYF | TGTGCCAGTAGTTCGATTACAGGGGTTGGCGAGACCCAGTACTTC
. | TRBJ2-5 | TRBV3-1/TRBV3-2 | 15 | . | CASSRPGTEQETQYF | TGTGCCAGCAGCCGACCTGGGACTGAACAAGAGACCCAGTACTTC
TRBD1 | TRBJ2-7 | TRBV2 | 17 | many | CASISTLRDRGPYEQYF | TGTGCCAGCATTTCTACCCTCCGGGACAGGGGGCCCTACGAGCAGTACTTC
TRBD1 | TRBJ1-2 | TRBV6-5 | 13 | . | CASNLGQGFFYTF | TGTGCCAGCAACCTGGGACAGGGCTTCTTCTACACCTTC
. | TRBJ2-5 | TRBV7-3 | 14 | . | CASSLSGVQETQYF | TGTGCCAGCAGCTTATCCGGGGTCCAAGAGACCCAGTACTTC
. | TRBJ1-6 | TRBV18 | 13 | once | CASSPSGGSPLHF | TGTGCCAGCTCACCCTCGGGGGGCTCACCCCTCCACTTT
. | TRBJ2-1 | TRBV7-6 | 13 | . | CASKASHYNEQFF | TGTGCCAGCAAAGCTAGCCACTACAATGAGCAGTTCTTC
. | TRBJ2-5 | TRBV3-1/TRBV3-2 | 14 | . | CASSQSDRQETQYF | TGTGCCAGCAGCCAAAGTGACAGGCAAGAGACCCAGTACTTC
. | TRBJ2-7 | TRBV18 | 17 | few | CASSPPGGSGGPREQYF | TGTGCCAGCTCACCACCGGGGGGCTCAGGGGGTCCTCGCGAGCAGTACTTC
TRBD1 | TRBJ2-7 | TRBV5-4 | 15 | . | CASSPGGQASYEQYF | TGTGCCAGCAGCCCCGGTGGACAGGCCTCCTACGAGCAGTACTTC
TRBD1 | TRBJ2-2 | TRBV5-1 | 15 | . | CASSVGQPQGGELFF | TGCGCCAGCAGCGTGGGACAGCCACAGGGCGGGGAGCTGTTTTTT
TRBD1 | TRBJ2-7 | TRBV28 | 15 | . | CASSPGGRRSYEQYF | TGTGCCAGCAGCCCAGGGGGTAGGAGGTCCTACGAGCAGTACTTC
. | TRBJ1-6 | TRBV7-8 | 17 | . | CASSFNGLSSYNSPLHF | TGTGCCAGCAGCTTTAACGGGTTGAGCTCCTATAATTCACCCCTCCACTTT
TRBD2 | TRBJ2-7 | TRBV29-1 | 13 | . | CSVVAGGPREQYF | TGCAGCGTTGTAGCGGGAGGGCCGAGGGAACAGTACTTC
. | TRBJ1-2 | TRBV5-6 | 16 | once | CASSLGTGVLNYGYTF | TGTGCCAGCAGCTTGGGCACCGGGGTGTTGAACTATGGCTACACCTTC
TRBD1 | TRBJ1-2 | TRBV12-3/TRBV12-4 | 11 | . | CASSSDRAGTF | TGTGCCAGCAGTTCGGACAGGGCAGGTACCTTC